The rows below give T cell receptor beta chains drawn from one sample of a study of blood T cell repertoires in COVID-19. Profiling relied on immunoSEQ multiplex PCR, and the TCRdb table lists in-frame clones only, not all of them. This table holds around 180,000 clones, 74% found once. The sample taken for sequencing was peripheral blood. The receptors were gathered from a woman of 80 years or more with acute or convalescent COVID-19. Both conserved end residues are part of each CDR3. D genes are given only for firm matches. Only some rows state a clone size, as once, few, many or a class for expanded clones.

clone_size	v_call	j_call	d_call	cdr3_nt	cdr3_aa
.	TRBV19	TRBJ2-6	TRBD1	TGTGCCAGTTCGACAGGGGTTTCTGGGGCCAACGTCCTGACTTTC	CASSTGVSGANVLTF
few	TRBV30	TRBJ2-5	.	TGTGCCTGGAGTGACAGCAGGGAGACCCAGTACTTC	CAWSDSRETQYF
once	TRBV6-5	TRBJ1-5	TRBD1	TGTGCCAGCAGGGGCCCACAGGGGAGGAATCAGCCCCAGCATTTT	CASRGPQGRNQPQHF
.	TRBV27	TRBJ1-6	.	TGTGCCAGCAGTTTACCGGGGGTAGCGGGCTCACCCCTCCACTTT	CASSLPGVAGSPLHF
.	TRBV28	TRBJ1-1	TRBD1	TGTGCCAGCAGTAGAGCAGGGGGCACTGAAGCTTTCTTT	CASSRAGGTEAFF
few	TRBV7-2	TRBJ2-7	TRBD2	TGTGCCAGCAGCTTAGCGTCAACGCGGGAGGGGTACGAGCAGTACTTC	CASSLASTREGYEQYF
.	TRBV6-5	TRBJ2-7	TRBD2	TGTGCCAGCAGGGCGGGAGTAGGGTACGAGCAGTACTTC	CASRAGVGYEQYF
.	TRBV19	TRBJ2-5	.	TGTGCCAGTACGGCCAGGGGTCAAGAGACCCAGTACTTC	CASTARGQETQYF
.	TRBV6-5	TRBJ1-1	TRBD1	TGTGCCAGCAGCCCGGGACAGGTGAACACTGAAGCTTTCTTT	CASSPGQVNTEAFF
few	TRBV11-2	TRBJ2-5	TRBD2	TGTGCCAGCAGCCCGGGACTAGTAGGGGAGACCCAGTACTTC	CASSPGLVGETQYF
.	TRBV9	TRBJ1-2	.	TGTGCCAGCAGCGTAGGTAGTGATAGCTATGGCTACACCTTC	CASSVGSDSYGYTF
.	TRBV4-3	TRBJ2-2	.	TGCGCCAGCAGCTCCCTGGGACAAAACACCGGGGAGCTGTTTTTT	CASSSLGQNTGELFF
.	TRBV27	TRBJ2-1	.	TGTGCCAGCAGTCTGGAGGGCCTCTACAATGAGCAGTTCTTC	CASSLEGLYNEQFF
.	TRBV28	TRBJ1-6	.	TGTGCCAGCCGAGCGGGCAGCGTCTTGTCCCTCCACTTT	CASRAGSVLSLHF
.	TRBV9	TRBJ2-7	.	TGTGCCAGCAGCCCTTTTACGGAGGGCCCCTACGAGCAGTACTTC	CASSPFTEGPYEQYF
once	TRBV10-3	TRBJ1-1	.	TGTGCCATCAGTGTTCAGGAGAACACTGAAGCTTTCTTT	CAISVQENTEAFF
once	TRBV28	TRBJ1-2	.	TGTGCCAGCAGTTATAAGAGATTCTACACCTTC	CASSYKRFYTF
.	TRBV6-4	TRBJ2-1	.	TGTGCCAGCAGTGTTGCGGAGAGCTCCTACAATGAGCAGTTCTTC	CASSVAESSYNEQFF
.	TRBV6-5	TRBJ1-2	.	TGTGCCAGCAGTTACGACAGTAACTATGGCTACACCTTC	CASSYDSNYGYTF
.	TRBV18	TRBJ2-5	.	TGTGCCAGCTCACCGGGCCTGGCGGGGGAGACCCAGTACTTC	CASSPGLAGETQYF
.	TRBV7-8	TRBJ2-5	TRBD2	TGTGCCAGCAGCTTAGCGGGCGGCGGGAGAGAGACCCAGTACTTC	CASSLAGGGRETQYF
.	TRBV11-2	TRBJ2-2	.	TGTGCCAGCAGCTCGCAAATGGACAGTATAAACACCGGGGAGCTGTTTTTT	CASSSQMDSINTGELFF
.	TRBV15	TRBJ1-6	TRBD1	TGTGCCACCAGCGGACAGGAAAATTCACCCCTCCACTTT	CATSGQENSPLHF
.	TRBV2	TRBJ2-5	.	TGTGCCAGCAAAGCCGAGGCAGGGGGGGAGACCCAGTACTTC	CASKAEAGGETQYF
.	TRBV6-1	TRBJ1-2	TRBD1	TGTGCCAGCAGTGAGACACTGACCGGGACAGAATTC	CASSETLTGTEF
.	TRBV19	TRBJ2-1	TRBD2	TGTGCCAGTAGTATAGGGCGGACTAGGTACAATGAGCAGTTCTTC	CASSIGRTRYNEQFF
.	TRBV5-1	TRBJ1-1	.	TGCGCCAGCAGCCAGGTATGGGGCATGAACACTGAAGCTTTCTTT	CASSQVWGMNTEAFF